This record concerns one TCR beta chain sequence. Its antigen is undetermined. Time point indicated: after dendritic cell vaccination, including at tumor progression/relapse. The data belong to a study of glioma-infiltrating T cells after dendritic cell vaccination. Whole-study findings and limits: TCR clonality showed no direct relationship with survival. Complete blood and tumor specimen sets were limited to few patients.

The protocol was immunoSEQ multiplex PCR, while the TCRdb copy is restricted to in-frame clones and leaves out a portion. Among approximately 85,000 clones listed, 85% were seen once. The CDR3 loop spans 15 amino acids. Germline V gene data show CDR1 as MNHEY and CDR2 as SVGAGI. The sequence came from a human donor with glioblastoma. The sample consisted of blood, taken after dendritic cell vaccination. The gene calls are TRBV6-5 and TRBJ2-5, with 8 bases lining up with TRBD2. The better agreement between TRBJ2-7 and the DNA end casts doubt on the J call. CDR3 amino acids: CASSYTTSDSYEQYF. The CDR3 bases are TGTGCCAGCAGCTATACGACTAGCGACTCCTACGAGCAGTACTTC.